A selection of T cell receptor beta chains follows, all from one sample in a study of blood T cells in healthy people across ages. One entry per CDR3 protein, called by TCRdb with MiXCR from the 5' RACE reads. The table lists approximately 800,000 distinct CDR3 sequences, roughly 64% of them singletons, with over 20% in the top ten. Material: blood. These receptors were collected from a man aged 30 to 45 in good health. CDR3s include the opening cysteine and the closing phenylalanine or tryptophan. Fields, in order: J gene, clone size, D gene, V gene, CDR3 DNA, CDR3 protein. A D gene is named only where the DNA matches it firmly. Expanded clones are given a class, and other clones once, few, many or no size at all.

TRBJ1-6,.,.,TRBV30,TGTGCCTGGAGTGTAGATGGCGGGGATTCACCCCTCCACTTT,CAWSVDGGDSPLHF
TRBJ1-5,few,TRBD1,TRBV6-1,TGTGCCAGCAGTATGACAGGGGGCGTTTTTGATCAGCCCCAGCATTTT,CASSMTGGVFDQPQHF
TRBJ2-1,once,.,TRBV12-3/TRBV12-4,TGTGCCAGCAGTCCGCCGGTTGGCTCCTACAATGAGCAGTTCTTC,CASSPPVGSYNEQFF
TRBJ1-1,.,.,TRBV2,TGTGCCAGCAGTGTCCGGTATCTGGGAACTGAAGCTTTCTTT,CASSVRYLGTEAFF
TRBJ2-2,.,.,TRBV16,TGTGCCAGCAGCCATGCGTCGGTCGGGGAGCTGTTTTTT,CASSHASVGELFF
TRBJ1-4,.,TRBD1,TRBV12-3/TRBV12-4,TGTGCCAGCAGTCTTACAGGGGGCGGCGAAAAACTGTTTTTT,CASSLTGGGEKLFF
TRBJ2-5,few,TRBD2,TRBV6-2/TRBV6-3,TGTGCCAGCAGTCCCCTACTAGCGGGAGGTGGAGAGACCCAGTACTTC,CASSPLLAGGGETQYF
TRBJ2-7,once,TRBD1,TRBV11-2,TGTGCCAGCAGTCCTAAGGGACAGGGGACCTACGAGCAGTACTTC,CASSPKGQGTYEQYF
TRBJ2-7,few,TRBD2,TRBV7-8,TGTGCCAGCAGCTTAGGGACTAGCAGCCTCTACGAGCAGTACTTC,CASSLGTSSLYEQYF
TRBJ2-3,.,.,TRBV12-3/TRBV12-4,TGTGCCAGCCAGTCCGGCACGCAGTATTTT,CASQSGTQYF
TRBJ1-2,.,TRBD1,TRBV28,TGTGCCAGCACTACAGGGGGTCGCGGCTACACCTTC,CASTTGGRGYTF
TRBJ2-1,few,.,TRBV12-3/TRBV12-4,TGTGCCAGCAGGATGCTCCCCGGCGCGGAGCAGTTCTTC,CASRMLPGAEQFF
TRBJ2-7,once,.,TRBV6-5,TGTGCCACATCTAGCTTCGTCTCGTCCTACGAGCAGTACTTC,CATSSFVSSYEQYF
TRBJ1-1,.,.,TRBV5-1,TGCGCCAGTCAAGGTATGATGAACACTGAAGCTTTCTTT,CASQGMMNTEAFF
TRBJ2-5,.,TRBD2,TRBV27,TGTGCCAGCAGTTTAAGTTGGCTAGCGGGGGTAGAGACCCAGTACTTC,CASSLSWLAGVETQYF